The entry below describes one TCR beta chain. The data belong to a study of blood T cell repertoires in COVID-19. As for the study in general: The study drew acute and convalescent COVID-19 samples from the United States, Italy and Spain. T cells, B-cell-depleted T cells, or PBMCs provided the cDNA or gDNA that served as material.

The CDR3 is made up of 14 amino acids. V lost 5 bases to trimming and J lost 0 bases, with 9 bases between them. Germline CDR1 reads SNHLY; CDR2 reads FYNNEI. In the original analysis: How many nucleated cells were present was estimated from reference gene primer amplification. Clones were sequenced by immunoSEQ multiplex PCR, and TCRdb holds only the in-frame ones, with some missing. That table supplies the V and J calls and clone size; D and trimming were determined from the DNA. The repertoire holds around 120,000 clones, with roughly 85% as singletons. The receptor was derived from a human donor in a cohort sampled during active COVID-19. Sequencing was performed on peripheral blood. The chain joins TRBV2 to TRBJ2-3; D remains ambiguous. CDR3 sequence reads: CASSLQASTDTQYF. CDR3 bases: TGTGCCAGCAGTTTGCAAGCTAGCACAGATACGCAGTATTTT. Using reference TRBV2 and TRBJ2-3 for the parts outside the CDR3, the full variable domain is EPEVTQTPSHQVTQMGQEVILRCVPISNHLYFYWYRQILGQKVEFLVSFYNNEISEKSEIFDDQFSVERPDGSNFTLKIRSTKLEDSAMYFCASSLQASTDTQYFGPGTRLTVL.